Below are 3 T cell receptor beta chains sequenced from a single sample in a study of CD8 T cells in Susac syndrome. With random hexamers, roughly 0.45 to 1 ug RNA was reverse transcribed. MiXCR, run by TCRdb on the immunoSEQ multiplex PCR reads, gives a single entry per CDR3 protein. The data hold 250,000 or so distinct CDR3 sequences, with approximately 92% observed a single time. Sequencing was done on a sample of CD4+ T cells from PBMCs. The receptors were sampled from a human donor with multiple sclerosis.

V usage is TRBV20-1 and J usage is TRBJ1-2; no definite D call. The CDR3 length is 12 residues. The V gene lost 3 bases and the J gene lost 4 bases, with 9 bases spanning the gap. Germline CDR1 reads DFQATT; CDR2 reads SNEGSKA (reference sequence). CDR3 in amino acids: CSASLGSYGYTF. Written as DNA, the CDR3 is TGCAGTGCTAGTCTGGGATCCTATGGCTACACCTTC.

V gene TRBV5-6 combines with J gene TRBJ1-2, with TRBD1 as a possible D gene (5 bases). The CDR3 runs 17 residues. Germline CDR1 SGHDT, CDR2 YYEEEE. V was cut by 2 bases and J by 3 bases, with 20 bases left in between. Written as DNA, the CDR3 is TGTGCCAGCAGCTTCCCTCGGGACCTGCGGGGGGACTATGGCTACACCTTC. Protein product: CASSFPRDLRGDYGYTF.

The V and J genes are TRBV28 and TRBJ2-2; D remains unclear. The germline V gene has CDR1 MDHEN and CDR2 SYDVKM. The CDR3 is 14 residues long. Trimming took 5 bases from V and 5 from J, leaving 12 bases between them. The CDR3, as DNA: TGTGCCAGCAGTCCCTCGTCTGTGACCGGGGAGCTGTTTTTT. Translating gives CASSPSSVTGELFF.